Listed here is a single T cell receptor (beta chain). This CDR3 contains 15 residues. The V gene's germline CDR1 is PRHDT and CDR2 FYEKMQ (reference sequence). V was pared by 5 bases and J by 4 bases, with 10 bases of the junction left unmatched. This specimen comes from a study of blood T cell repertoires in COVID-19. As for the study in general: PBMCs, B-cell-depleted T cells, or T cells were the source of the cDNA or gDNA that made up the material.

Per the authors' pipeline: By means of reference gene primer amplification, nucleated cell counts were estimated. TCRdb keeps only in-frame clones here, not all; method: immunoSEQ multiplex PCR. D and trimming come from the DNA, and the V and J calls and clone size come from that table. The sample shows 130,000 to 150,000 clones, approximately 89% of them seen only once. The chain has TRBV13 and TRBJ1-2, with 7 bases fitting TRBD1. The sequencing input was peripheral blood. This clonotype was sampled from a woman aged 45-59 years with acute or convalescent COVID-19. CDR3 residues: CASSPRDSPFYGYTF. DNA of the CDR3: TGTGCCAGCAGCCCCCGGGACAGCCCATTCTATGGCTACACCTTC.